The rows below give T cell receptor beta chains drawn from one sample of a study of shared clonotypes between healthy human individuals. This table comes from immunoSEQ multiplex PCR, and its TCRdb copy is limited to in-frame clones, with some not included. The sample consists of hundreds of thousands of clones, around 97% of them appearing once. Material for sequencing was naive CD4+ T cells sorted from blood. Every receptor here comes from a woman aged 25 to 39 in good health. CDR3s include the opening cysteine and the closing phenylalanine or tryptophan. D genes are given only for firm matches. A row's size may be missing; if present it is once, few, many or a size class.

>TRBD2|TRBV27|TRBJ2-7|-
CASSFRLAGLYEQYF
TGTGCCAGCAGTTTTAGACTAGCGGGTCTCTACGAGCAGTACTTC
>-|TRBV4-1|TRBJ1-5|few
CASSQGVGGGNQPQHF
TGCGCCAGCAGCCAAGGGGTAGGGGGGGGAAATCAGCCCCAGCATTTT
>TRBD2|TRBV10-2|TRBJ2-7|-
CASISLGSGSYEQYF
TGCGCCAGCATTTCCCTCGGTAGCGGGAGCTACGAGCAGTACTTC
>-|TRBV2|TRBJ1-3|once
CASESSGNTIYF
TGTGCCAGCGAAAGCTCTGGAAACACCATATATTTT
>TRBD1|TRBV5-1|TRBJ1-1|-
CASSRTGIDSEAFF
TGCGCCAGCAGCCGGACAGGGATTGACTCTGAAGCTTTCTTT
>TRBD2|TRBV27|TRBJ2-2|-
CASSFPLTSGGPGELFF
TGTGCCAGCAGTTTCCCTTTGACTAGCGGGGGACCCGGGGAGCTGTTTTTT
>-|TRBV2|TRBJ2-2|-
CASREQGGYAGELFF
TGTGCCAGCAGAGAGCAGGGGGGTTACGCCGGGGAGCTGTTTTTT
>-|TRBV5-4|TRBJ1-4|-
CASSVDPRKEKLFF
TGTGCCAGCAGCGTGGACCCGAGGAAGGAAAAACTGTTTTTT
>-|TRBV5-1|TRBJ2-7|-
CASSLAWREIGEQYF
TGCGCCAGCAGCTTGGCCTGGCGGGAAATAGGCGAGCAGTACTTC
>TRBD1|TRBV19|TRBJ2-5|-
CAASGQRQETQYF
TGTGCCGCCTCGGGACAGAGACAAGAGACCCAGTACTTC
>-|TRBV18|TRBJ2-1|-
CASSPREEVYNEQFF
TGTGCCAGCTCACCACGCGAGGAAGTATACAATGAGCAGTTCTTC
>-|TRBV2|TRBJ2-3|-
CASVGESDTQYF
TGTGCCAGCGTTGGGGAGTCAGATACGCAGTATTTT
>-|TRBV5-1|TRBJ2-1|-
CASSLLVDHEQFF
TGCGCCAGCAGCTTGTTAGTTGATCATGAGCAGTTCTTC
>-|TRBV18|TRBJ1-1|few
CASSPTRTEAFF
TGTGCCAGCTCACCGACACGGACTGAAGCTTTCTTT
>-|TRBV19|TRBJ2-3|-
CASSMTQGSYTDTQYF
TGTGCCAGTAGTATGACCCAGGGCAGTTATACAGATACGCAGTATTTT
>-|TRBV30|TRBJ2-7|-
CAWSGKIFKQYF
TGTGCCTGGAGTGGGAAGATCTTCAAGCAGTACTTC
>TRBD2|TRBV28|TRBJ2-7|-
CASSAPPGLAGSYEQYF
TGTGCCAGCAGTGCCCCCCCGGGACTAGCGGGTTCCTACGAGCAGTACTTC
>-|TRBV4-1|TRBJ1-3|-
CASSQRPPDTSSGNTIYF
TGCGCCAGCAGCCAACGGCCCCCAGATACAAGCTCTGGAAACACCATATATTTT
>-|TRBV2|TRBJ1-1|-
CASRQGNLNTEAFF
TGTGCCAGCAGGCAGGGGAATTTGAACACTGAAGCTTTCTTT
>-|TRBV10-1|TRBJ1-1|-
CASQQGLNTEAFF
TGCGCCAGCCAGCAAGGACTGAACACTGAAGCTTTCTTT
>TRBD1|TRBV6-6|TRBJ2-7|-
CASSWDAGGWNEQYF
TGTGCCAGCAGTTGGGATGCAGGGGGCTGGAACGAGCAGTACTTC
>-|TRBV20-1|TRBJ2-7|-
CSASSYLEQYF
TGCAGTGCTTCTTCCTATCTCGAGCAGTACTTC
>-|TRBV28|TRBJ1-5|-
CASRRGNRFSRNQPQHF
TGTGCCAGCAGGAGGGGTAATAGGTTTAGCCGGAATCAGCCCCAGCATTTT
>TRBD1|TRBV5-1|TRBJ2-5|-
CASSPTGDPETQYF
TGCGCCAGCAGCCCGACAGGGGACCCGGAGACCCAGTACTTC
>-|TRBV7-8|TRBJ1-4|-
CASRDKYATNEKLFF
TGTGCCAGCAGGGATAAATATGCAACTAATGAAAAACTGTTTTTT
>-|TRBV11-1|TRBJ1-2|-
CASSPSAVALYGYTF
TGTGCCAGCAGCCCGAGCGCCGTCGCCCTCTATGGCTACACCTTC
>TRBD2|TRBV7-9|TRBJ2-2|-
CASSHGTSGTNTGELFF
TGTGCCAGCAGCCACGGGACTAGCGGGACGAACACCGGGGAGCTGTTTTTT
>TRBD1|TRBV4-1|TRBJ1-2|-
CASSQDSPGQRQRYGYTF
TGCGCCAGCAGCCAGGACAGTCCGGGACAGAGGCAACGCTATGGCTACACCTTC
>-|TRBV28|TRBJ1-4|-
CASSLATDNEKLFF
TGTGCCAGCAGTTTAGCGACAGATAATGAAAAACTGTTTTTT
>-|TRBV19|TRBJ2-7|once
CASRDPGRNSIEQYF
TGTGCCAGTAGGGATCCGGGACGCAACTCCATCGAGCAGTACTTC
>TRBD2|TRBV7-6|TRBJ2-2|-
CASSSLAGGFHPSNTGELFF
TGTGCCAGCAGCTCCCTCGCCGGGGGGTTCCACCCTTCGAACACCGGGGAGCTGTTTTTT
>-|TRBV28|TRBJ1-2|-
CASQWGGPANYGYTF
TGTGCCAGCCAGTGGGGGGGGCCAGCTAACTATGGCTACACCTTC
>-|TRBV7-8|TRBJ2-2|-
CASSLLLARNTGELFF
TGTGCCAGCAGCTTACTGCTAGCGAGAAACACCGGGGAGCTGTTTTTT
>TRBD2|TRBV30|TRBJ2-1|-
CACQSRDGVGGYNEQFF
TGTGCCTGCCAATCCCGGGACGGTGTCGGGGGGTATAATGAGCAGTTCTTC
>TRBD2|TRBV5-4|TRBJ2-4|once
CASSLAGLAGDRGKNIQYF
TGTGCCAGCAGCTTGGCCGGGCTAGCGGGAGATCGGGGCAAAAACATTCAGTACTTC
>TRBD2|TRBV29-1|TRBJ2-7|-
CSAGGREGYEQYF
TGCAGCGCCGGGGGGCGGGAGGGGTACGAGCAGTACTTC
>-|TRBV7-9|TRBJ2-7|-
CASSLKGGNEQYF
TGTGCCAGCAGCTTAAAGGGTGGCAACGAGCAGTACTTC
>-|TRBV7-9|TRBJ1-5|-
CASSLGRPRDQPQHF
TGTGCCAGCAGCTTAGGGAGGCCTCGGGATCAGCCCCAGCATTTT
>-|TRBV6-5|TRBJ2-7|-
CASWARSQGNEQYF
TGTGCCAGCTGGGCGCGATCGCAGGGCAACGAGCAGTACTTC
>TRBD2|TRBV4-2|TRBJ2-1|-
CASSRRLAGENYNEQFF
TGTGCCAGCAGCCGACGCCTGGCGGGGGAAAACTACAATGAGCAGTTCTTC
>-|TRBV2|TRBJ2-7|-
CASTYGESSYEQYF
TGTGCCAGCACTTATGGGGAGAGCTCCTACGAGCAGTACTTC
>-|TRBV5-1|TRBJ2-3|-
CASSLGGSGQITDTQYF
TGCGCCAGCAGCTTGGGAGGCAGCGGGCAGATCACAGATACGCAGTATTTT
>-|TRBV28|TRBJ1-2|-
CASRDGTLWGYTF
TGTGCCAGCAGGGACGGGACACTTTGGGGCTACACCTTC
>-|TRBV25-1|TRBJ2-7|-
CASSGLLGYYEQYF
TGTGCCAGCAGCGGACTACTCGGGTACTACGAGCAGTACTTC
>-|TRBV7-9|TRBJ1-3|-
CASSLGQSSGNTIYF
TGTGCCAGCAGCTTAGGACAAAGCTCTGGAAACACCATATATTTT
>-|TRBV5-1|TRBJ2-5|-
CASSLAAAEETQYF
TGCGCCAGCAGCTTGGCGGCGGCTGAAGAGACCCAGTACTTC
>-|TRBV28|TRBJ2-7|-
CASSLTGFGNYEQYF
TGTGCCAGCAGTCTTACAGGGTTCGGGAACTACGAGCAGTACTTC
>TRBD1|TRBV5-1|TRBJ1-5|-
CASRPGQGANQPQHF
TGCGCCAGCAGACCTGGACAGGGGGCGAATCAGCCCCAGCATTTT